This T cell receptor beta chain was observed in a study of CXCR3-negative and CXCR3-positive naive CD8 T cells. Across the study: Summed over all libraries, TRB reads came to around 130 million, with about 1.5 +/- 0.3 million per library. Study observations and caveats: Memory cells diverged, while naive CXCR3-positive and CXCR3-negative cells had similar TRBV-TRBJ usage.

As to this clonotype: Its antigen remains unknown.

In germline, CDR1 is SQVTM, CDR2 ANQGSEA. This CDR3 is built from 11 residues. Via 5' RACE with UMI labels, TRB cDNA libraries were prepared. TCRdb reanalyzed the 5' RACE reads and collapses them to one entry per CDR3 protein, without DNA. The sample totals roughly 24,000 distinct CDR3 sequences. This sequence joins TRBV29-1 and TRBJ2-1; TCRdb reports TRBD1, a call that lacks DNA to check it against. This clonotype was sampled from a human donor in good health. Some clones in this sample may be carry-over from other donors' samples. Sample: memory CD8+ T cells from blood. The chain's CDR3 is CSVQAGTGPFF.